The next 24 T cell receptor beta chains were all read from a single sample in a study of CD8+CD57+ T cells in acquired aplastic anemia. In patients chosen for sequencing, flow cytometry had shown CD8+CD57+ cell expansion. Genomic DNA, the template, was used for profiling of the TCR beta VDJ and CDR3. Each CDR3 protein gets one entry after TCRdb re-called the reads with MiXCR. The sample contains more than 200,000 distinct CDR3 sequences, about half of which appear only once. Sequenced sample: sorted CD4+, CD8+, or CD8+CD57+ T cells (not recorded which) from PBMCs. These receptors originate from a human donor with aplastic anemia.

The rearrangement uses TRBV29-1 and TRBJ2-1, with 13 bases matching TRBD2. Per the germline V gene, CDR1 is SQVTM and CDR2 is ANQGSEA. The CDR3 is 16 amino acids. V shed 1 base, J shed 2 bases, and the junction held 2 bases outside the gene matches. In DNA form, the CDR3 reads TGCAGCGTTGAAGGGACTAGCGGGGGTACCTACAATGAGCAGTTCTTC. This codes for CSVEGTSGGTYNEQFF.

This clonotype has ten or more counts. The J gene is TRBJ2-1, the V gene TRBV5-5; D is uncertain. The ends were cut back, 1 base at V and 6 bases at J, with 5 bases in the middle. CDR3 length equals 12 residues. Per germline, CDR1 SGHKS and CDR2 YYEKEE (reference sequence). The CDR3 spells CASSLSVNEQFF. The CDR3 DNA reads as TGTGCCAGCAGCTTGAGTGTCAATGAGCAGTTCTTC.

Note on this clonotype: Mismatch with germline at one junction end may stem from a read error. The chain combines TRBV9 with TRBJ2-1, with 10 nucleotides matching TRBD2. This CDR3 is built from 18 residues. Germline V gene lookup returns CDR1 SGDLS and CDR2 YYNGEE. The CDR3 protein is CASRSTAGGPVVYNEQFF. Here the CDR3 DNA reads TGCGCCAGCAGATCGACAGCGGGGGGGCCCGTGGTCTACAATGAGCAGTTCTTC.

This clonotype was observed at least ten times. The CDR3 reads CASRASGGKETQYF. Written as DNA, the CDR3 is TGTGCCAGTAGGGCTAGCGGGGGGAAAGAGACCCAGTACTTC. This sequence joins TRBV19 and TRBJ2-5, with 11 bases fitting TRBD2. CDR3 length: 14 residues. Losses at the gene ends were 6 bases for V and 3 bases for J; bases not matched to a gene: 3. Germline V CDR1 and CDR2: LNHDA, SQIVND (reference sequence). Full variable domain (outside the CDR3, taken from reference TRBV19 and TRBJ2-5): DGGITQSPKYLFRKEGQNVTLSCEQNLNHDAMYWYRQDPGQGLRLIYYSQIVNDFQKGDIAEGYSVSREKKESFPLTVTSAQKNPTAFYLCASRASGGKETQYFGPGTRLLVL.

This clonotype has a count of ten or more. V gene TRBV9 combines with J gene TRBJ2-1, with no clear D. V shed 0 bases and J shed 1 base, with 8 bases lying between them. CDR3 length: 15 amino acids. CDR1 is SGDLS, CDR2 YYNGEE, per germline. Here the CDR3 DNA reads TGTGCCAGCAGCGTAGAACTTAGATCCTACAATGAGCAGTTCTTC. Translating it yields CASSVELRSYNEQFF.

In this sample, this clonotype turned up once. The CDR3 DNA reads TGTGCCAGCAGCTTCCCTCTTGACAGGGGGCGCGAAAAACTGTTTTTT. Protein: CASSFPLDRGREKLFF. The rearrangement joins TRBV7-9 to TRBJ1-4; 10 bases map to TRBD1. CDR3 length equals 16 residues. V gave up 3 bases and J gave up 8 bases; unmatched junction bases: 9. CDR1 is SEHNR and CDR2 is FQNEAQ in the germline V gene (reference sequence).

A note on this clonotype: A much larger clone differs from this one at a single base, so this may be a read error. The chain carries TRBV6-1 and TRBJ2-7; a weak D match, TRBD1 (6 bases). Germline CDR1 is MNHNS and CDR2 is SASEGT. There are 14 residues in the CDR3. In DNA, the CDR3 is TGTGCCAACAGTATACAGGGTGCGAGCTACGAGCAGTACTTC. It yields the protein CANSIQGASYEQYF.

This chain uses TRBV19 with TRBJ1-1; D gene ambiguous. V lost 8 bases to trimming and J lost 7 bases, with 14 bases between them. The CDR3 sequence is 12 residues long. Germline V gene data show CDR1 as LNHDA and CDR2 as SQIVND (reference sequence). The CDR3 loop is CASCDKLHEAFF. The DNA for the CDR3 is TGTGCCAGTTGCGATAAGCTCCATGAAGCTTTCTTT.

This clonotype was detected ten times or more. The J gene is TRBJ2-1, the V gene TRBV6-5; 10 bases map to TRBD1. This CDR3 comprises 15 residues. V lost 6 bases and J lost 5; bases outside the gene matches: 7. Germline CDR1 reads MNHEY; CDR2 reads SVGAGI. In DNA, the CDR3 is TGTGCCAGCAGGGAGGACAGGGGGGGGGACAATGAGCAGTTCTTC. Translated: CASREDRGGDNEQFF.

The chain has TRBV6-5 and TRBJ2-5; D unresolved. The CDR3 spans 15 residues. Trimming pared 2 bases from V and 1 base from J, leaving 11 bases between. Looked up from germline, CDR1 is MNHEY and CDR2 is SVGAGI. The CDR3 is CASSYGGRSQETQYF. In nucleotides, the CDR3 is TGTGCCAGCAGTTACGGCGGACGGAGCCAAGAGACCCAGTACTTC.

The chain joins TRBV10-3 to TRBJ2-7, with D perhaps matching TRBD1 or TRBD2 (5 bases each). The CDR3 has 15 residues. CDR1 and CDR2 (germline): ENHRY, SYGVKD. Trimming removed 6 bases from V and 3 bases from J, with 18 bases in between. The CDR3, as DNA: TGTGCCATCAGGGGGAGTCAGGGAGTGAACTACGAGCAGTACTTC. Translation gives CAIRGSQGVNYEQYF.

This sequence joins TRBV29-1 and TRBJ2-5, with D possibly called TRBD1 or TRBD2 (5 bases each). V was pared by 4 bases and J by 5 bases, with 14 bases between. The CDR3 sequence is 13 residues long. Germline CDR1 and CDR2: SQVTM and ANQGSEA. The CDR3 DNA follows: TGCAGCGTTGGACACCAAGAGGGGGAGACCCAGTACTTC. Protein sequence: CSVGHQEGETQYF.

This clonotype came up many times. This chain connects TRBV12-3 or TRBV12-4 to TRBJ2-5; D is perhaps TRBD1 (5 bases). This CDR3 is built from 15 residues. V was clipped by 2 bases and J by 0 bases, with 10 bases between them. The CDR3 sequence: CASSLRTQYQETQYF. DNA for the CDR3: TGTGCCAGCAGTTTAAGGACACAGTACCAAGAGACCCAGTACTTC.

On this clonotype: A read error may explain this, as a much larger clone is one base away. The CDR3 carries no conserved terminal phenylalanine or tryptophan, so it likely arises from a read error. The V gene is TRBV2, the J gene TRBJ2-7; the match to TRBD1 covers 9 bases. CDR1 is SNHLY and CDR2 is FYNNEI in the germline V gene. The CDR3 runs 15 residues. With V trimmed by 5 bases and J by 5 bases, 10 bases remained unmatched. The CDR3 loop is CASSHDRGRWDEQYS. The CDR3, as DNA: TGTGCCAGCAGTCACGACAGGGGGAGGTGGGACGAGCAGTACTCC.

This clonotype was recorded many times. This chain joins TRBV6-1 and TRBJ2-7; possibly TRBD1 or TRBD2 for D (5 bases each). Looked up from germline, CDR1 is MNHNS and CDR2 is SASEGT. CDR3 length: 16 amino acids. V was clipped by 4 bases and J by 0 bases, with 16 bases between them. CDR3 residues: CASSVSGTESSYEQYF. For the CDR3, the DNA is TGTGCCAGCAGTGTCTCCGGGACGGAAAGCTCCTACGAGCAGTACTTC.

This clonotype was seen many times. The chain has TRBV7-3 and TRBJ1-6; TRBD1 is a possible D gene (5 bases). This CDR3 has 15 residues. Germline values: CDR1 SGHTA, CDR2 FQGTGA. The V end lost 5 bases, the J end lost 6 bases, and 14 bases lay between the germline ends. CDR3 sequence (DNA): TGTGCCAGCAGCCCTAGCCAGGGAGCTAATTCACCCCTCCACTTT. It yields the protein CASSPSQGANSPLHF.

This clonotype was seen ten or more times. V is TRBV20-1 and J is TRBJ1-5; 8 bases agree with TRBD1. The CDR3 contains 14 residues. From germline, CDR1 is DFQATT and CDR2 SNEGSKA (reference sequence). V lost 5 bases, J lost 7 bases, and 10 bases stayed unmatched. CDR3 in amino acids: CSAWTGRLAQPQHF. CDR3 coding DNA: TGCAGTGCTTGGACAGGGAGGTTAGCACAGCCCCAGCATTTT.

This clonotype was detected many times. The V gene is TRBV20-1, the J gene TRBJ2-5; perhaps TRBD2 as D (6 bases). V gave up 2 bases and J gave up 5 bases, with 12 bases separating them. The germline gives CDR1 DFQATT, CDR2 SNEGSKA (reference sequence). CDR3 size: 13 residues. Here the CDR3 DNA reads TGCAGTGCTAGACGGAGGGGTCAGGAGACCCAGTACTTC. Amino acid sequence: CSARRRGQETQYF.

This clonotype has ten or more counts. The CDR3 DNA sequence: TGTGCCAGCAGTCAACCCCCCTTTAGACAGGGCGGGAACCGCAATCAGCCCCAGCATTTT. It is translated as CASSQPPFRQGGNRNQPQHF. The V call is TRBV7-8, the J call TRBJ1-5; 7 nucleotides agree with TRBD1. The CDR3 contains 20 residues. With 6 bases clipped from V and 2 bases from J, the junction kept 22 bases outside the gene matches. Germline CDR1 is SGHVS and CDR2 is FQNEAQ. Supplemented by reference TRBV7-8 and TRBJ1-5, the full variable domain reads GAGVSQSPRYKVAKRGQDVALRCDPISGHVSLFWYQQALGQGPEFLTYFQNEAQLDKSGLPSDRFFAERPEGSVSTLKIQRTQQEDSAVYLCASSQPPFRQGGNRNQPQHFGDGTRLSIL.

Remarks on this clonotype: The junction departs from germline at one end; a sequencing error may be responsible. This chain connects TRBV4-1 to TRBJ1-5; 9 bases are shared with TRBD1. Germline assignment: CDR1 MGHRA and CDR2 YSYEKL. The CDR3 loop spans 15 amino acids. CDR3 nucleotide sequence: TGCGCCAGCAGCCCCACGGACAGGGGCAATCAACCCCAGCATTTT. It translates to CASSPTDRGNQPQHF.

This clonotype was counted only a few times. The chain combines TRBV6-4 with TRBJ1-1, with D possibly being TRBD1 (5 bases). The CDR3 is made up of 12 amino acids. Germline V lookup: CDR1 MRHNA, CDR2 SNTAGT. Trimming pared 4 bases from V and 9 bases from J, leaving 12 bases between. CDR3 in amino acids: CASSAGGTQAFF. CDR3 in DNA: TGTGCCAGCAGTGCGGGGGGAACCCAAGCTTTCTTT.

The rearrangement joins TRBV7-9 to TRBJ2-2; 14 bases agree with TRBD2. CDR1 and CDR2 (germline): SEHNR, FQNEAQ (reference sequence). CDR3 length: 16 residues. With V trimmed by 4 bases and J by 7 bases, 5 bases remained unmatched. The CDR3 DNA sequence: TGTGCCAGCAGCTCCCGGACTAGCGGGAGGTTCGGGGAGCTGTTTTTT. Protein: CASSSRTSGRFGELFF.

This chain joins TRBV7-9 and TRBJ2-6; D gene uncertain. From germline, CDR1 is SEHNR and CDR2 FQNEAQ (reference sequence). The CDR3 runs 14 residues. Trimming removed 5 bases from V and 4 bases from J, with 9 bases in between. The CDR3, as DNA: TGTGCCAGCAGCCGAGTGGGAGGGGCCAACGTCCTGACTTTC. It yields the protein CASSRVGGANVLTF.

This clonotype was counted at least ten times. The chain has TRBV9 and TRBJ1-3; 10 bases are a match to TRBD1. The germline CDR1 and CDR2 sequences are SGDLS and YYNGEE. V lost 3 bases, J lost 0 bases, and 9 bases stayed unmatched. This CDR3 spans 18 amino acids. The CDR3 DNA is TGTGCCAGCAGCGAGGGGGCCGGGACAGGGGTCTCTGGAAACACCATATATTTT. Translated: CASSEGAGTGVSGNTIYF.